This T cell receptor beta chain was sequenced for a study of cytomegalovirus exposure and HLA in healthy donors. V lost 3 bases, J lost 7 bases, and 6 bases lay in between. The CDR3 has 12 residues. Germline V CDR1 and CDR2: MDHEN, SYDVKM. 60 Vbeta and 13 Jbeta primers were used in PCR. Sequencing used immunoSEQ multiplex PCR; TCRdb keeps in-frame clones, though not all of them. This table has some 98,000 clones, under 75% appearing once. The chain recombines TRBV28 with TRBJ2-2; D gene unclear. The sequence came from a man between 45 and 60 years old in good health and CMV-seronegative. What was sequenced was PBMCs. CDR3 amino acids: CASSLGYGELFF. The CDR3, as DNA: TGTGCCAGCAGTTTGGGCTACGGGGAGCTGTTTTTT. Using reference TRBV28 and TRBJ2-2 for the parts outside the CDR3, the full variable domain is DVKVTQSSRYLVKRTGEKVFLECVQDMDHENMFWYRQDPGLGLRLIYFSYDVKMKEKGDIPEGYSVSREKKERFSLILESASTNQTSMYLCASSLGYGELFFGEGSRLTVL.